This TCR beta chain was obtained from a study of cytotoxic CD8 clonotypes in ibrutinib-treated CLL. Study background: Partial response was seen in about 25 patients and complete response in 2; after median roughly 6 years, about 15 stayed remitted, about 12 progressed. Across samples, productive templates numbered 255,043 and productive rearrangements reached 75,000 to 100,000 on average. Study-level points and caveats: Contraction or stability on treatment characterized the public clonotypes, which were uncommon. The study found baseline clonality above age-matched healthy donors, tracking circulating CD8+ T-cell counts.

Using immunoSEQ multiplex PCR, the repertoire was profiled, and TCRdb retains in-frame clones only, with some absent. The sample includes roughly 190,000 clones, approximately 68% of them seen just once. This clone was found a few times. Its antigen is still unknown. This specimen was PBMCs, taken after 24 months of ibrutinib treatment. This TCR came from a human donor with chronic lymphocytic leukemia.

CDR3 in DNA: TGCGCCAGCAGTGATGGCGGACTAGCGGGAGATGAGCAGTACTTC. It specifies CASSDGGLAGDEQYF. The chain joins TRBV10-2 to TRBJ2-7; 13 bases are shared with TRBD2. The CDR3 is 15 residues long. Germline CDR1 and CDR2: WSHSY and SAAADI. The V gene end was trimmed by 3 bases and the J gene end by 7 bases; junction bases not matched to a gene: 6.